A single TCR beta chain is shown here with its context. Its antigen is unknown. The use of a sample-barcoded 5' primer and a J-beta primer mix characterized a second PCR of 7 to 11 cycles. A template-switch adaptor with 12 random nucleotides tagged each cDNA molecule. From the 5' RACE reads, TCRdb called clonotypes with MiXCR, one entry per CDR3 protein. This table holds approximately 810,000 distinct CDR3 sequences, less than 35% found once. This sample was included in a study of blood T cells in healthy people across ages. Trimming cost V 0 bases and J 6 bases; bases outside gene matches: 4. Germline V gene data show CDR1 as DFQATT and CDR2 as SNEGSKA (reference sequence). This CDR3 has 14 residues. General observations from the study: TCR beta diversity tracked closely with naive T cell percentage. Estimates of total diversity, which came from one million sequenced T cells, were considered to be underestimates. Long-lived and aged donors differed, with more naive CD4+ cells and higher diversity in the long-lived.

This rearrangement joins TRBV20-1 to TRBJ2-2, with 7 positions matching TRBD2. Input material: blood. The sequence was obtained from a woman aged 80 or older in good health. DNA for the CDR3: TGCAGTGCTAGAGAGGGCGGGGGTCCCGGGGAGCTGTTTTTT. Protein product: CSAREGGGPGELFF.